Listed below are T cell receptor beta chains from one sample, sequenced in a study of T cell changes during pregnancy in multiple sclerosis. Only in-frame clones appear in the TCRdb table, and some are missing; sequencing was by immunoSEQ multiplex PCR. The sample contains 30,000 to 40,000 clones, roughly 89% of which appear only once. Sequencing used CD8+ T cells from peripheral blood mononuclear cells, obtained in the second trimester of pregnancy. These receptors all stem from a female donor with multiple sclerosis, enrolled in a pregnancy study. CDR3s include the opening cysteine and the closing phenylalanine or tryptophan. The D gene is left open where the match is weak. Rows may omit the clone size; those that give it use once, few, many or a size class.

J gene | clone size | V gene | D gene | CDR3 protein | CDR3 DNA
TRBJ2-7 | NA | TRBV28 | NA | CASSLLRDNYEQYF | TGTGCCAGCAGCCTTCTCCGGGACAACTACGAGCAGTACTTC
TRBJ2-1 | NA | TRBV7-9 | NA | CASSLPPGEQFF | TGTGCCAGCAGCTTACCCCCGGGTGAGCAGTTCTTC
TRBJ2-2 | NA | TRBV15 | NA | CATSRDKRRAGELFF | TGTGCCACCAGCAGAGATAAGAGGAGGGCCGGGGAGCTGTTTTTT
TRBJ1-1 | NA | TRBV5-4 | TRBD1 | CASSWGTGELATEAFF | TGTGCCAGCAGCTGGGGGACAGGGGAGTTGGCCACTGAAGCTTTCTTT
TRBJ1-1 | once | TRBV5-1 | NA | CASSLEWRGDTEAFF | TGCGCCAGCAGCTTGGAGTGGAGGGGTGATACTGAAGCTTTCTTT
TRBJ1-2 | NA | TRBV11-2 | NA | CASSPGSGVGYGYTF | TGTGCCAGCAGTCCCGGGAGTGGGGTAGGCTATGGCTACACCTTC
TRBJ1-6 | NA | TRBV5-5 | TRBD1 | CASSHRGAYNSPLHF | TGTGCCAGCAGTCACAGGGGTGCCTATAATTCACCCCTCCACTTT
TRBJ2-3 | NA | TRBV9 | TRBD2 | CASSVGLAGGDTQYF | TGTGCCAGCAGCGTGGGACTAGCGGGAGGGGATACGCAGTATTTT
TRBJ2-1 | NA | TRBV19 | TRBD1 | CASSSQTGTGGYEQFF | TGTGCCAGTAGTTCTCAAACCGGGACAGGGGGATATGAGCAGTTCTTC
TRBJ2-2 | NA | TRBV11-2 | NA | CASSLDRSTGELFF | TGTGCCAGCAGCTTAGACAGGTCCACCGGGGAGCTGTTTTTT
TRBJ2-7 | NA | TRBV27 | NA | CASSFLARDLGEQYF | TGTGCCAGCAGTTTCCTCGCCCGGGATCTGGGAGAGCAGTACTTC
TRBJ1-2 | NA | TRBV10-2 | TRBD1 | CASSESETGWTYGYTF | TGCGCCAGCAGTGAGTCGGAGACAGGGTGGACCTATGGCTACACCTTC
TRBJ2-7 | NA | TRBV7-9 | NA | CASSSPWFGNEQYF | TGTGCCAGCAGCTCCCCCTGGTTCGGGAACGAGCAGTACTTC
TRBJ2-7 | NA | TRBV2 | NA | CASSPGTPPFEQYF | TGTGCCAGCAGTCCCGGGACTCCCCCATTTGAGCAGTACTTC
TRBJ2-7 | NA | TRBV5-4 | NA | CASSLALFREQYF | TGTGCCAGCAGCTTGGCTCTCTTCCGGGAGCAGTACTTC
TRBJ2-3 | NA | TRBV5-5 | NA | CASSLDYTDTQYF | TGTGCCAGCAGCTTGGACTACACAGATACGCAGTATTTT
TRBJ2-7 | NA | TRBV4-1 | NA | CASSQVAGALEQYF | TGCGCCAGCAGCCAAGTGGCGGGGGCCCTCGAGCAGTACTTC
TRBJ2-7 | NA | TRBV18 | TRBD1 | CASSLSGQGSYEQYF | TGTGCCAGCTCCCTGTCCGGACAGGGGTCCTACGAGCAGTACTTC
TRBJ1-2 | NA | TRBV25-1 | TRBD1 | CASSEWEGTGTTGYTF | TGTGCCAGCAGTGAATGGGAAGGGACAGGGACAACTGGCTACACCTTC
TRBJ1-2 | NA | TRBV9 | TRBD1 | CATTGRYGYTF | TGTGCCACGACAGGGAGGTATGGCTACACCTTC
TRBJ2-2 | NA | TRBV9 | TRBD2 | CASSSPLAGGATGELFF | TGTGCCAGCAGCTCCCCTTTAGCGGGAGGGGCCACCGGGGAGCTGTTTTTT
TRBJ1-2 | NA | TRBV9 | TRBD1 | CASSVGTGKSYTF | TGTGCCAGCAGCGTCGGGACAGGGAAAAGCTACACCTTC
TRBJ2-7 | once | TRBV2 | NA | CASLAGGVREQYF | TGTGCCAGCCTGGCTGGCGGTGTGAGGGAGCAGTACTTC
TRBJ1-1 | NA | TRBV5-4 | TRBD1 | CASSLPGQGPEAFF | TGTGCCAGCAGCTTACCGGGACAGGGCCCTGAAGCTTTCTTT
TRBJ1-3 | NA | TRBV7-9 | TRBD1 | CASSPDGTASGNTIYF | TGTGCCAGCAGCCCTGACGGGACAGCCTCTGGAAACACCATATATTTT
TRBJ1-2 | NA | TRBV21-1 | NA | CASSKAMGSETIRYGYTF | TGTGCCAGCAGCAAAGCAATGGGCTCGGAGACTATTCGTTATGGCTACACCTTC
TRBJ2-1 | NA | TRBV7-2 | NA | CASSESTAYNEQFF | TGTGCCAGCAGCGAGTCGACAGCCTACAATGAGCAGTTCTTC
TRBJ2-3 | NA | TRBV7-3 | TRBD2 | CASSLNGGAGDTQYF | TGTGCCAGCAGCTTAAACGGGGGGGCTGGAGATACGCAGTATTTT
TRBJ2-2 | NA | TRBV30 | NA | CAWRDYTGELFF | TGTGCCTGGAGAGACTACACCGGGGAGCTGTTTTTT
TRBJ1-6 | NA | TRBV7-2 | TRBD1 | CASSFPGGSYNSPLHF | TGTGCCAGCAGTTTTCCAGGGGGGTCCTATAATTCACCCCTCCACTTT
TRBJ1-1 | NA | TRBV6-5 | NA | CASSQRTNTEAFF | TGTGCCAGCAGTCAGCGAACAAACACTGAAGCTTTCTTT
TRBJ2-7 | NA | TRBV18 | NA | CASSQKTGSRGYEQYF | TGTGCCAGCTCACAAAAGACAGGTTCACGTGGCTACGAGCAGTACTTC
TRBJ1-2 | NA | TRBV7-6 | NA | CATWGQGQDGYTF | TGTGCCACCTGGGGTCAGGGTCAGGATGGCTACACCTTC
TRBJ2-1 | once | TRBV29-1 | NA | CSVAGESSNEQFF | TGCAGCGTAGCTGGGGAGAGTTCGAATGAGCAGTTCTTC
TRBJ2-1 | NA | TRBV19 | NA | CASSPGFLNEQFF | TGTGCCAGTAGTCCGGGATTCTTAAATGAGCAGTTCTTC
TRBJ2-1 | NA | TRBV7-2 | NA | CASSPSGRNEQFF | TGTGCCAGCAGCCCCTCCGGCAGGAATGAGCAGTTCTTC
TRBJ2-7 | NA | TRBV27 | NA | CASSFSPGPYEQYF | TGTGCCAGCAGTTTTTCCCCTGGCCCCTACGAGCAGTACTTC
TRBJ2-7 | NA | TRBV18 | NA | CASSLTFDRSGHEQYF | TGTGCCAGCTCACTAACTTTTGACAGGTCCGGGCACGAGCAGTACTTC
TRBJ1-2 | NA | TRBV9 | TRBD1 | CASRPTGNYGYTF | TGTGCCAGCAGGCCGACAGGGAACTATGGCTACACCTTC
TRBJ1-3 | NA | TRBV7-8 | NA | CASSPQGFISGNTIYF | TGTGCCAGCAGCCCGCAGGGATTTATCTCTGGAAACACCATATATTTT
TRBJ1-5 | few | TRBV27 | NA | CASSLWANQPQHF | TGTGCCAGCAGTTTATGGGCCAATCAGCCCCAGCATTTT
TRBJ2-2 | NA | TRBV4-1 | TRBD2 | CASSGLASAGELFF | TGCGCCAGCAGCGGACTAGCTAGTGCCGGGGAGCTGTTTTTT
TRBJ1-5 | once | TRBV2 | NA | CASMGALNQPQHF | TGTGCCAGCATGGGGGCCCTCAATCAGCCCCAGCATTTT
TRBJ2-3 | once | TRBV27 | TRBD1 | CASSKRGQGATDTQYF | TGTGCCAGCAGTAAACGGGGACAGGGGGCGACAGATACGCAGTATTTT
TRBJ2-2 | NA | TRBV7-9 | TRBD1 | CASSARDSNTGELFF | TGTGCCAGCAGCGCCCGGGACAGTAACACCGGGGAGCTGTTTTTT
TRBJ2-1 | NA | TRBV6-5 | NA | CASSYSLLGGNEQFF | TGTGCCAGCAGTTACTCTCTACTTGGAGGCAATGAGCAGTTCTTC
TRBJ2-2 | NA | TRBV5-4 | TRBD1 | CASSPGQGGTGELFF | TGTGCCAGCAGCCCTGGACAGGGGGGCACCGGGGAGCTGTTTTTT
TRBJ2-7 | NA | TRBV7-9 | TRBD1 | CASSLGLDRGYEQYF | TGTGCCAGCAGCTTAGGTTTGGACAGGGGTTACGAGCAGTACTTC
TRBJ2-1 | NA | TRBV6-5 | TRBD2 | CASSLSGGGYNEQFF | TGTGCCAGCAGCTTAAGCGGGGGAGGATACAATGAGCAGTTCTTC
TRBJ2-2 | NA | TRBV21-1 | NA | CASSPRAGAELFF | TGTGCCAGCAGCCCGAGAGCAGGTGCGGAGCTGTTTTTT
TRBJ1-6 | few | TRBV18 | TRBD1 | CASSPGQGYDRALHF | TGTGCCAGCTCACCGGGACAGGGATATGATCGTGCCCTCCACTTT
TRBJ2-5 | once | TRBV29-1 | NA | CSGTTGGGQQYF | TGCAGCGGTACTACAGGGGGGGGACAGCAGTACTTC
TRBJ2-3 | NA | TRBV7-2 | NA | CASSLGGRDTQYF | TGTGCCAGCAGCTTAGGCGGTCGAGATACGCAGTATTTT